These T cell receptor beta chains were read from a single sample in a study of T cells in Graves' hyperthyroidism and ophthalmopathy. TCRdb passed the multiplex PCR reads through MiXCR, listing each CDR3 protein once. The sample yields around 420,000 distinct CDR3 sequences, 15% to 17% seen once. What was sequenced was blood. All receptors come from a woman younger than 35 with Graves' hyperthyroidism. Each CDR3 is given with its conserved first and last residue. The order of the fields is CDR3 protein, V gene.

CDR3aa: CASSFEQGWNEKLFF; v_gene: TRBV5-5
CDR3aa: CSASSLPGQGASDYGYTF; v_gene: TRBV20-1
CDR3aa: CASGTGDPQEQFF; v_gene: TRBV10-3
CDR3aa: CASSQTLTTDTQYF; v_gene: TRBV14
CDR3aa: CASSLRGVGDRTDTQYF; v_gene: TRBV7-3
CDR3aa: CASSPGWGPGKLFF; v_gene: TRBV7-9
CDR3aa: CASSSNPGQAFGVRTGELFF; v_gene: TRBV7-9
CDR3aa: CASSPDTTGRYEQYF; v_gene: TRBV18
CDR3aa: CASSTRQGAKSPLHF; v_gene: TRBV7-9
CDR3aa: CASSRDTSGNTIYF; v_gene: TRBV11-2
CDR3aa: CASADRGNTGELFF; v_gene: TRBV2
CDR3aa: CASGLAADTQYF; v_gene: TRBV11-3
CDR3aa: CSARKGAIAGGYNEQFF; v_gene: TRBV20-1
CDR3aa: CSARQGAEKETQYF; v_gene: TRBV20-1
CDR3aa: CASSDTTGAYEQYF; v_gene: TRBV7-2
CDR3aa: CSARVSQGSSYERYF; v_gene: TRBV20-1
CDR3aa: CASRGLAGVPEQFF; v_gene: TRBV2
CDR3aa: CASSYSGSSNTGELFF; v_gene: TRBV5-1
CDR3aa: CASSPVKAYNEQFF; v_gene: TRBV18
CDR3aa: CASSRGLAFSVYEQYF; v_gene: TRBV19
CDR3aa: CASGDSHYGYTF; v_gene: TRBV24-1
CDR3aa: CASSSPGTGSRETQYF; v_gene: TRBV5-8
CDR3aa: CASSLVHGETQYF; v_gene: TRBV7-9
CDR3aa: CSARDLSQGSEQFF; v_gene: TRBV20-1
CDR3aa: CASSLRDGTYGYTF; v_gene: TRBV5-5
CDR3aa: CAISDPPDRAYNEQFF; v_gene: TRBV10-3
CDR3aa: CASSDRGYEQFF; v_gene: TRBV6-1
CDR3aa: CATSRGRAGETQYF; v_gene: TRBV15
CDR3aa: CASMSGHLVDTQYF; v_gene: TRBV6-1
CDR3aa: CASSEGDTDTQYF; v_gene: TRBV13
CDR3aa: CASSYRGNYQETQYF; v_gene: TRBV27
CDR3aa: CASSRQGATDTQYF; v_gene: TRBV7-9
CDR3aa: CASSRASRTSGNEQFF; v_gene: TRBV4-1
CDR3aa: CASSARTNYEQYF; v_gene: TRBV11-2
CDR3aa: CASSQRSGQGRQPQHF; v_gene: TRBV3-1
CDR3aa: CSAGDPVEQYF; v_gene: TRBV20-1
CDR3aa: CSAPRRSNEQFF; v_gene: TRBV20-1
CDR3aa: CASSRREGDTEAFF; v_gene: TRBV19
CDR3aa: CASSRPKWSYEQYF; v_gene: TRBV7-7
CDR3aa: CSVGTGGSLETQYF; v_gene: TRBV29-1
CDR3aa: CASRLASYNEQFF; v_gene: TRBV6-1
CDR3aa: CASSLRRGDPNQPQHF; v_gene: TRBV28
CDR3aa: CASSIRQPHTGELFF; v_gene: TRBV2
CDR3aa: CASSLALANEQFF; v_gene: TRBV7-2
CDR3aa: CASRTGAHYGYTF; v_gene: TRBV12-3/TRBV12-4
CDR3aa: CASSPRGLPPNQPQHF; v_gene: TRBV28
CDR3aa: CASSPGRLGTEAFF; v_gene: TRBV5-1
CDR3aa: CSAPTSGSTGQFF; v_gene: TRBV20-1
CDR3aa: CASSPGIVAGELFF; v_gene: TRBV7-9
CDR3aa: CSAPSFRGGSYNSPLHF; v_gene: TRBV20-1
CDR3aa: CASTRTGAFTEAFF; v_gene: TRBV9
CDR3aa: CASSPGAGGDIQYF; v_gene: TRBV27
CDR3aa: CASSFSPHKLVKNIQYF; v_gene: TRBV7-9
CDR3aa: CACRTSGVTTGELFF; v_gene: TRBV12-3/TRBV12-4
CDR3aa: CASSPELALAHEQYF; v_gene: TRBV6-2/TRBV6-3
CDR3aa: CSATDRDFNEQFF; v_gene: TRBV20-1
CDR3aa: CASSPSQGYNEQFF; v_gene: TRBV18
CDR3aa: CASSLLGGFYNEQFF; v_gene: TRBV11-2